This is a list of T cell receptor beta chains from one sample in a study of T cell responses to AZD1222 COVID-19 vaccine. Clones were sequenced by immunoSEQ multiplex PCR, and TCRdb holds only the in-frame ones, with some missing. This table has approximately 150,000 clones, approximately 89% appearing once. The material was peripheral blood, obtained 28 days after the second AZD1222 dose. The receptors originated from an adult who received the AZD1222 COVID-19 vaccine. The CDR3 runs from the conserved cysteine through the conserved F or W.

CDR3: CASSQDGRAAAFF; J: TRBJ1-1; V: TRBV7-9
CDR3: CASSLVGTGTEAFF; J: TRBJ1-1; V: TRBV5-6
CDR3: CATQGYSNQPQHF; J: TRBJ1-5; V: TRBV19
CDR3: CASSQDTIRDNEQFF; J: TRBJ2-1; V: TRBV3-1/TRBV3-2
CDR3: CASSRGRLYQPQHF; J: TRBJ1-5; V: TRBV7-2
CDR3: CASSRDSNTEAFF; J: TRBJ1-1; V: TRBV18
CDR3: CAWSQSGVTDTQYF; J: TRBJ2-3; V: TRBV30
CDR3: CASSLLGTGGLDGYTF; J: TRBJ1-2; V: TRBV7-3
CDR3: CASSLWKGSQPQHF; J: TRBJ1-5; V: TRBV5-6
CDR3: CASTSMGLTDTQYF; J: TRBJ2-3; V: TRBV7-2
CDR3: CASSFATRFLYGYTF; J: TRBJ1-2; V: TRBV28
CDR3: CASSPPTRTLQYF; J: TRBJ2-3; V: TRBV28
CDR3: CASSFLPVSGGSSTDTQYF; J: TRBJ2-3; V: TRBV5-1
CDR3: CASSSGLVGDIQYF; J: TRBJ2-4; V: TRBV7-2
CDR3: CASHTWGYRGEGYSNQPQHF; J: TRBJ1-5; V: TRBV19
CDR3: CASSLARLAGVQETQYF; J: TRBJ2-5; V: TRBV7-9
CDR3: CASSFLGGAEGYTF; J: TRBJ1-2; V: TRBV5-4
CDR3: CASSLGQGPQETQYF; J: TRBJ2-5; V: TRBV5-4
CDR3: CASSVGAGTGARNTEAFF; J: TRBJ1-1; V: TRBV9
CDR3: CASSFGLRTSSYNEQFF; J: TRBJ2-1; V: TRBV7-9
CDR3: CASSLLAGDHEQYF; J: TRBJ2-7; V: TRBV7-2
CDR3: CASSPLRYEQYF; J: TRBJ2-7; V: TRBV12-3/TRBV12-4
CDR3: CASSPYPGTSWTYNEQFF; J: TRBJ2-1; V: TRBV7-9
CDR3: CASSLTGKEETQYF; J: TRBJ2-5; V: TRBV5-1
CDR3: CASNRTSGIYNEQFF; J: TRBJ2-1; V: TRBV6-5
CDR3: CASSLGSQGASYNEQFF; J: TRBJ2-1; V: TRBV7-9
CDR3: CSVDSHSFYEQYF; J: TRBJ2-7; V: TRBV29-1
CDR3: CASSPSGDSPLHF; J: TRBJ1-6; V: TRBV3-1/TRBV3-2
CDR3: CASSSYRTVRGNQPQHF; J: TRBJ1-5; V: TRBV28
CDR3: CSVSGPGLAGGTDTQYF; J: TRBJ2-3; V: TRBV29-1
CDR3: CASSEPWRGFGADSPLHF; J: TRBJ1-6; V: TRBV6-1
CDR3: CASSLRWVMGQGVGSTEAFF; J: TRBJ1-1; V: TRBV7-8
CDR3: CASSSPTGGHGYTF; J: TRBJ1-2; V: TRBV11-3
CDR3: CASSLGIPSLGLKTQYF; J: TRBJ2-5; V: TRBV11-3
CDR3: CASSQLRGHSEAFF; J: TRBJ1-1; V: TRBV14
CDR3: CASSPTSASQQYF; J: TRBJ2-7; V: TRBV7-3
CDR3: CASSVERGGGGNTIYF; J: TRBJ1-3; V: TRBV9
CDR3: CASSGLRASGSGPNEQFF; J: TRBJ2-1; V: TRBV2
CDR3: CASSLGVTSGRNNEQFF; J: TRBJ2-1; V: TRBV5-1
CDR3: CAAQRVRTDTQYF; J: TRBJ2-3; V: TRBV6-5
CDR3: CASSLNRDQPQHF; J: TRBJ1-5; V: TRBV28
CDR3: CASSWDSSNYGYTF; J: TRBJ1-2; V: TRBV7-9
CDR3: CASSWPGGQETQYF; J: TRBJ2-5; V: TRBV11-2
CDR3: CASSDLGAIEETQYF; J: TRBJ2-5; V: TRBV7-9
CDR3: CASSSTNTGELFF; J: TRBJ2-2; V: TRBV12-3/TRBV12-4
CDR3: CASRPGQGSNQPQHF; J: TRBJ1-5; V: TRBV27
CDR3: CASSTLVGHTDTQYF; J: TRBJ2-3; V: TRBV6-2/TRBV6-3
CDR3: CATSDNRGTGNQPQHF; J: TRBJ1-5; V: TRBV24-1
CDR3: CASSLLTAGLGVFNEKLFF; J: TRBJ1-4; V: TRBV7-9
CDR3: CASSSSRHEASGIDNEQFF; J: TRBJ2-1; V: TRBV7-9
CDR3: CASSQERVATGELFF; J: TRBJ2-2; V: TRBV4-3